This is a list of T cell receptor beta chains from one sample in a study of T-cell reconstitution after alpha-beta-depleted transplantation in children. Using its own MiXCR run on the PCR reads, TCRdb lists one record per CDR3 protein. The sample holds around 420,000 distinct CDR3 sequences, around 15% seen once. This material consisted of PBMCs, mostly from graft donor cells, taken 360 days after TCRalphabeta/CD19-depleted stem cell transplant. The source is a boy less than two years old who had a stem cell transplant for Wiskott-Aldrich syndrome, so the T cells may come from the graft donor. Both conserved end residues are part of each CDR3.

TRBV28,CASSLLIADIQYF
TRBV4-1,CASSQATPGGYTF
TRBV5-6,CASWTSGAPTGELFF
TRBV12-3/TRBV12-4,CASSSLSGANVLTF
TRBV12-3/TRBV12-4,CASSWSGGYTF
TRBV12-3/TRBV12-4,CASSQLAGGMSTDTQYF
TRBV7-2,CASSFTSGRVDTQYF
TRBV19,CASALGSSTDTQYF
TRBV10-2,CASTRQGWGQYF
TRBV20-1,CSARDGGQGFYNEQFF
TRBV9,CASSPRTGIRELFF
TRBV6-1,CASKGKGANNSPLHF
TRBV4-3,CASSQRGTGETEAFF
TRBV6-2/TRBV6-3,CASSNCWGWTTSHNEQFF
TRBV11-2,CASSSTWGGLAPNEQFF
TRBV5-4,CASSLVGRGGDTQYF